The T cell receptor (beta chain) described here comes from a study of blood T cell repertoires in COVID-19. Study background: Specimens from acute and convalescent COVID-19 originated in the United States, Italy and Spain.

Individuals aged 18 to 89 years were recruited from around 22 US areas. Original handling: For nucleated cells, counts were estimated from reference gene primer amplification. TCRdb's copy holds only in-frame clones and misses some; the assay was immunoSEQ multiplex PCR. That table supplies the V and J calls and clone size; D and trimming were determined from the DNA. The table shows about 200,000 clones, with under 80% occurring only once. Material for sequencing was PBMCs or T cells enriched from blood (not recorded which). The sequence was obtained from a woman aged 45-65 years with acute COVID-19.

CDR3 nucleotides: TGTGCCTGGAGTGGGAGCCCGACTGAAGCTTTCTTT. Translation gives CAWSGSPTEAFF. V is TRBV30 and J is TRBJ1-1, with D hard to call. V lost 1 base and J 5 bases, leaving 8 bases between the germline ends. Germline CDR1 and CDR2: GTSNPN and SVGIG (reference sequence). CDR3 length: 12 amino acids.